This is a list of T cell receptor beta chains from one sample in a study of T cells in narcolepsy. TCRdb's copy holds only in-frame clones and misses some; the assay was immunoSEQ multiplex PCR. The table shows about 40,000 clones, with 88% occurring only once. The specimen was CD45RA- memory CD4+ T cells from PBMCs. The receptors were gathered from a human donor with narcolepsy. CDR3s include the opening cysteine and the closing phenylalanine or tryptophan. D genes are given only for firm matches. Not all rows give a size; the values are once, few, many and, for expanded clones, a class.

j_call d_call v_call clone_size cdr3_nt cdr3_aa
TRBJ1-1 . TRBV6-5 . TGTGCCAGCAGTTACGGTCAGAACACTGAAGCTTTCTTT CASSYGQNTEAFF
TRBJ2-1 . TRBV7-8 . TGTGCCAGCAGCGCCCGAGGTCGGGATGAGCAGTTCTTC CASSARGRDEQFF
TRBJ2-1 . TRBV2 once TGTGCCAGCAGTGAAACCCCGCGACAGTACAATGAGCAGTTCTTC CASSETPRQYNEQFF
TRBJ1-4 . TRBV11-2 . TGTGCCAGCAGCTTAACGGGGAGGGACGGGGTTAATGAAAAACTGTTTTTT CASSLTGRDGVNEKLFF
TRBJ2-3 . TRBV9 few TGTGCCAGCAGCGCACGGGTTTCCGATACGCAGTATTTT CASSARVSDTQYF
TRBJ1-5 TRBD1 TRBV19 . TGTGCCAGTAGCCACCGGGACAGTCATCAGCCCCAGCATTTT CASSHRDSHQPQHF
TRBJ1-2 . TRBV5-4 . TGTGCCAGCAGCAGACCCGGGGGGGACTATGGCTACACCTTC CASSRPGGDYGYTF
TRBJ2-7 . TRBV28 . TGTGCCAGCAGGGCGGCGGGGAACAACTACGAGCAGTACTTC CASRAAGNNYEQYF
TRBJ1-5 TRBD1 TRBV19 . TGTGCCAGTAGGGGACAGGGAACCCAGCCCCAGCATTTT CASRGQGTQPQHF
TRBJ1-6 . TRBV6-4 . TGTGCCACCTCGCCGGAGGAACCCCTCCACTTT CATSPEEPLHF
TRBJ2-7 TRBD2 TRBV29-1 once TGCAGCGTTAGACTAGCGGGACTCCCCGAGCAGTACTTC CSVRLAGLPEQYF
TRBJ2-7 . TRBV7-2 . TGTGCCAGCAGCACTTACTTAGAAGCGGAGCAGTACTTC CASSTYLEAEQYF
TRBJ1-2 TRBD1 TRBV11-2 . TGTGCCAGCAGACGCGCATACTGGGACAGGTCGCCTAACTATGGCTACACCTTC CASRRAYWDRSPNYGYTF
TRBJ2-3 TRBD2 TRBV10-2 few TGCGCCAGCAGGCGGGAGGGCCGGACAGATACGCAGTATTTT CASRREGRTDTQYF
TRBJ1-1 . TRBV11-2 . TGTGCCAGCAGCCATACAGGGTCAGCTTTCTTT CASSHTGSAFF
TRBJ2-7 . TRBV7-8 . TGTGCCAGCAGCCCTACGGGACGCTACTACGAGCAGTACTTC CASSPTGRYYEQYF
TRBJ2-3 . TRBV18 . TGTGCCAGCTCACCACCCGGCAGTCTGGGCACAGATACGCAGTATTTT CASSPPGSLGTDTQYF
TRBJ2-3 . TRBV5-3 . TGTGCCAGAAGCCTTGGAGGGTGTGGGAGAGATACGCAGTATTTT CARSLGGCGRDTQYF
TRBJ2-2 TRBD2 TRBV19 . TGTGCCAGTAGTCCGGGTAGCGGGAGTAGGACCGGGGAGCTGTTTTTT CASSPGSGSRTGELFF
TRBJ2-3 TRBD2 TRBV7-2 . TGTGCCAGCAAACGGGGGGACACAGATACGCAGTATTTT CASKRGDTDTQYF
TRBJ2-7 . TRBV28 . TGTGCCAGCTCACACAAAGGGCTGGCCCCAACCTACGAGCAGTACTTC CASSHKGLAPTYEQYF
TRBJ2-1 . TRBV5-1 once TGCGCCAGCAGCTTGGACTCGCACGCCGGGGGTCTGTTCTTC CASSLDSHAGGLFF
TRBJ2-2 . TRBV5-1 . TGCGCCAGCAGCTTGCTCCAGGGGAGCACCGGGGAGCTGTTTTTT CASSLLQGSTGELFF
TRBJ2-3 TRBD1 TRBV4-3 . TGCGCCAGCAGCCAAGGCCTTATCGGGACAGGGGCGAGGGGTACGCAGTATTTT CASSQGLIGTGARGTQYF
TRBJ2-7 . TRBV6-6 . TGTGCCAGCAGTTACTCAGAAAGCGCCAACGAGCAGTACTTC CASSYSESANEQYF
TRBJ1-1 . TRBV9 . TGTGCCAGCAGCGTACAGGGTAGCGACACTGAAGCTTTCTTT CASSVQGSDTEAFF
TRBJ2-1 . TRBV30 . TGTGCCTGGAGTGTCCCCCACGGTGAGCAGTTCTTC CAWSVPHGEQFF
TRBJ2-3 . TRBV6-5 . TGTGCCAGCAGTCGGGAGGGGAGGGGGCGAGATACGCAGTATTTT CASSREGRGRDTQYF
TRBJ2-7 TRBD2 TRBV11-2 . TGTGCCAGCAGCCGGAGACTAGCGGGGCGATGGGCTAATACTTACGAGCAGTACTTC CASSRRLAGRWANTYEQYF
TRBJ1-2 . TRBV6-5 . TGTGCCAGCAGTTACCCGCCCGAGGGGAAAGGCTACACCTTC CASSYPPEGKGYTF
TRBJ1-6 . TRBV5-1 . TGCGCCAGCAGCTTGGAATCAGGCGAGAATTCACCCCTCCACTTT CASSLESGENSPLHF
TRBJ1-2 . TRBV29-1 . TGCAGCGTTGATTTCGGGGGGGGCTATGGCTACACCTTC CSVDFGGGYGYTF
TRBJ1-6 . TRBV9 once TGTGCCAGCAGCGAAACGACAGGTTATAATTCACCCCTCCACTTT CASSETTGYNSPLHF
TRBJ1-5 . TRBV28 . TGTGCCAGCAGTCCAATCGGACATAATCAGCCCCAGCATTTT CASSPIGHNQPQHF
TRBJ1-1 . TRBV20-1 . TGCAGTGCTAGCAAGGGCACTGAAGCTTTCTTT CSASKGTEAFF
TRBJ2-1 . TRBV5-4 . TGTGCCAGCAGCTTGGACCCCCCCAGGACCTACAATGAGCAGTTCTTC CASSLDPPRTYNEQFF
TRBJ1-5 TRBD1 TRBV2 . TGTGCCAGCAAGGTGGGCGGGACAGGGGGCAATCAGCCCCAGCATTTT CASKVGGTGGNQPQHF
TRBJ2-3 . TRBV18 . TGTGCCAGCTCTCCACAGGGAACAGATACGCAGTATTTT CASSPQGTDTQYF
TRBJ1-5 . TRBV19 medium-sized TGTGCCAGTAGTATGCGGGGGCGCGGTCAGCCCCAGCATTTT CASSMRGRGQPQHF
TRBJ1-2 . TRBV5-6 . TGTGCCAGCAGCTTTTGGACAGTCGCTAACTATGGCTACACCTTC CASSFWTVANYGYTF
TRBJ2-1 TRBD2 TRBV11-2 . TGTGCCAGCAGCTCCGCTAGCGGGACCTACAATGAGCAGTTCTTC CASSSASGTYNEQFF